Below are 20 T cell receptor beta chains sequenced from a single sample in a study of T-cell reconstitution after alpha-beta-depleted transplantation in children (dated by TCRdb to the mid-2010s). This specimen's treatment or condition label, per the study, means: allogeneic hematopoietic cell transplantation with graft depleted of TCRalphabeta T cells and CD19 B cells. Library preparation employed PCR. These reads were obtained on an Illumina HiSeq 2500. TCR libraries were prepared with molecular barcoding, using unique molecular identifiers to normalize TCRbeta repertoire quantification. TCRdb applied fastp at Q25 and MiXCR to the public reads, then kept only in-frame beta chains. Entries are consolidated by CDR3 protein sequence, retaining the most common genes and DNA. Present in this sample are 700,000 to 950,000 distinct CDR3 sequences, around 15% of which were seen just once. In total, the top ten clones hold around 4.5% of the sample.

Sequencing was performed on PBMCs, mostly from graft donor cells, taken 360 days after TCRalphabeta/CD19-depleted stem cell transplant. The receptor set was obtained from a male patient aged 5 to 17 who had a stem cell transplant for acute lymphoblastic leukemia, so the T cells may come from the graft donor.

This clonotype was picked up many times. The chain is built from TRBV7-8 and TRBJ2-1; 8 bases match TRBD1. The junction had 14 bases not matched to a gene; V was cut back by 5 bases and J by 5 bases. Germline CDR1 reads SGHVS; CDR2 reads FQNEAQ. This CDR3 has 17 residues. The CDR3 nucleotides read TGTGCCAGCAGCCACTTTAGGTTTACAGGGGGTCACAATGAGCAGTTCTTC. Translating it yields CASSHFRFTGGHNEQFF.

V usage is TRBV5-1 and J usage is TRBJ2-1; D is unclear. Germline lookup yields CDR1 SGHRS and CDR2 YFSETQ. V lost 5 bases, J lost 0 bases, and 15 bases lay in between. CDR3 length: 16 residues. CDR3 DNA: TGCGCCAGCAGATTCACTCCCACCCTCTCCTACAATGAGCAGTTCTTC. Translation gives CASRFTPTLSYNEQFF.

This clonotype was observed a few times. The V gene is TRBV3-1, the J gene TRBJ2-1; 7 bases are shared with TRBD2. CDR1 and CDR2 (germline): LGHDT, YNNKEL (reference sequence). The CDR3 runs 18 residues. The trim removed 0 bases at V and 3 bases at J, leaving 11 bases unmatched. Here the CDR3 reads CASSQEPLSGLVYNEQFF. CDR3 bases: TGTGCCAGCAGCCAAGAACCCCTTAGCGGGCTCGTCTACAATGAGCAGTTCTTC.

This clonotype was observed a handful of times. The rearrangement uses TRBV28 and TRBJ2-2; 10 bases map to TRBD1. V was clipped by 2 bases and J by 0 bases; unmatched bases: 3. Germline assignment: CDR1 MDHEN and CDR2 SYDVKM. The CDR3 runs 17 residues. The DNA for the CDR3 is TGTGCCAGCAGTTTACTCGGACAGGGGGCGAACACCGGGGAGCTGTTTTTT. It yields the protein CASSLLGQGANTGELFF.

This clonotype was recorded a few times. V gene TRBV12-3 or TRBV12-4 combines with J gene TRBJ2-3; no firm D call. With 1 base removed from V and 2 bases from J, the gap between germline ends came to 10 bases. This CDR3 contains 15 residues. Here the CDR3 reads CASSLVGLSTDTQYF. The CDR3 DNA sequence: TGTGCCAGCAGTTTAGTCGGGCTATCCACAGATACGCAGTATTTT.

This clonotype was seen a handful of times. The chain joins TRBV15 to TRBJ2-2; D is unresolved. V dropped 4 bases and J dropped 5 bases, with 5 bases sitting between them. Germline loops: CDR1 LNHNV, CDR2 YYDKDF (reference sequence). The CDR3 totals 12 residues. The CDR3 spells CATSTVTGELFF. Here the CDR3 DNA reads TGTGCCACCAGCACCGTGACCGGGGAGCTGTTTTTT.

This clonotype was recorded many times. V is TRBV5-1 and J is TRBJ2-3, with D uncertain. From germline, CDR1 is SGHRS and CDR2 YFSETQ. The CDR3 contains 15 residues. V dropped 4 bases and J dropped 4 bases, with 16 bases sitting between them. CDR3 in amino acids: CASSPSRIQPDTQYF. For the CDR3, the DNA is TGCGCCAGCAGCCCGAGCAGGATTCAGCCAGATACGCAGTATTTT.

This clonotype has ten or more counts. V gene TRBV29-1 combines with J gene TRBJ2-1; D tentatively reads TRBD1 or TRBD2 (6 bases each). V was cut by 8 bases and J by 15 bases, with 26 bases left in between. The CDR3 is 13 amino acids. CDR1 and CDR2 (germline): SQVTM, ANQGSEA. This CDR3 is CSTGAVRGLYPFF. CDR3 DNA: TGCAGCACGGGGGCCGTTCGGGGACTTTATCCGTTCTTC.

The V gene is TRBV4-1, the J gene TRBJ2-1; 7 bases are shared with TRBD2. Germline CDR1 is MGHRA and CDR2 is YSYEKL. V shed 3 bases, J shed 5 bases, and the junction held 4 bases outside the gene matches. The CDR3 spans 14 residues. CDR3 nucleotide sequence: TGCGCCAGCAGCCAGACTAGCCTTGACAATGAGCAGTTCTTC. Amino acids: CASSQTSLDNEQFF.

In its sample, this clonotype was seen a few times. CDR3 protein: CASSLEGGTQETQYF. The CDR3, as DNA: TGCGCCAGCAGCTTGGAAGGCGGGACCCAAGAGACCCAGTACTTC. J is TRBJ2-5 and V is TRBV5-1; a possible D gene is TRBD2 (6 bases). The CDR3 totals 15 residues. With 0 bases removed from V and 1 base from J, the gap between germline ends came to 10 bases. Germline lookup yields CDR1 SGHRS and CDR2 YFSETQ.

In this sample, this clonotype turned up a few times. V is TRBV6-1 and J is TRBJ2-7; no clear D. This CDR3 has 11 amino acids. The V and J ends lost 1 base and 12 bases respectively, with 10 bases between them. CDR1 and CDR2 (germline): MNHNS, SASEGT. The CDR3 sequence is CASSEGRNRYF. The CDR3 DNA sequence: TGTGCCAGCAGTGAAGGTCGAAACAGGTACTTC.

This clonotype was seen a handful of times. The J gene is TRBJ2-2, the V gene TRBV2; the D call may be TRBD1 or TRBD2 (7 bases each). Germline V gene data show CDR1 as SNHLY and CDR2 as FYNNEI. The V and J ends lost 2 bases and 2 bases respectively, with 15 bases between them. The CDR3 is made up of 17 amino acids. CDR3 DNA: TGTGCCAGCAGTGAAAGGGAGGGGACAGTTAACACCGGGGAGCTGTTTTTT. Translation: CASSEREGTVNTGELFF.

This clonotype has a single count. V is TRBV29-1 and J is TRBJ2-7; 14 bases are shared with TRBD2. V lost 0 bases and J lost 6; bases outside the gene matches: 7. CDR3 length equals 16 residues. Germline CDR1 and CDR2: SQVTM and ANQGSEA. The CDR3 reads CSVEEEGLAGVTEQYF. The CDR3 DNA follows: TGCAGCGTTGAAGAGGAGGGACTAGCGGGAGTAACCGAGCAGTACTTC.

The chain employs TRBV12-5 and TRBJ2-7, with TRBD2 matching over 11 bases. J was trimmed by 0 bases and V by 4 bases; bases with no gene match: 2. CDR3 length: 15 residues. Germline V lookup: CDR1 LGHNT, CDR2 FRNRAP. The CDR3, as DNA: TGTGCTAGTGGTTCTAGCGGGAGGACCTCCTACGAGCAGTACTTC. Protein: CASGSSGRTSYEQYF.

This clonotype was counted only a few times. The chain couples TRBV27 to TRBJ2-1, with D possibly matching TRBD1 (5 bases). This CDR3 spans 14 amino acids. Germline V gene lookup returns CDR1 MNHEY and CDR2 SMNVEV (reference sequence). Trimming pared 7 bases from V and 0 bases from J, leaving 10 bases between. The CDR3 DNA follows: TGTGCCAGCAAAAGGGGAAGCTCCTACAATGAGCAGTTCTTC. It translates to CASKRGSSYNEQFF.

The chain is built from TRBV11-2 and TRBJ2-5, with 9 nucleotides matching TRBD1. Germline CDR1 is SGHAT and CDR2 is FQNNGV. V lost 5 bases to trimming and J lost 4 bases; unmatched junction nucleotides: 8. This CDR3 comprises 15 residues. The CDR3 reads CASSHGQGRTETQYF. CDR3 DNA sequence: TGTGCCAGCAGCCACGGACAGGGGAGGACAGAGACCCAGTACTTC.

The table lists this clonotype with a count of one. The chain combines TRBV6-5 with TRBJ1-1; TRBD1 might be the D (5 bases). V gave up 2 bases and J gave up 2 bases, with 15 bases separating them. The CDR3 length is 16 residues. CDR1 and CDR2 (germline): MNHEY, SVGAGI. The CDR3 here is CASSYRGTWINTEAFF. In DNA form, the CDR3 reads TGTGCCAGCAGTTACAGGGGAACCTGGATAAACACTGAAGCTTTCTTT.

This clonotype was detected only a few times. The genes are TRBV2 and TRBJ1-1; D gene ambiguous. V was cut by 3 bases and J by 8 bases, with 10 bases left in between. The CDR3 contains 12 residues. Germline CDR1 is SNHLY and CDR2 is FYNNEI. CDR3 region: CASSEWAREAFF. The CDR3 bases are TGTGCCAGCAGTGAGTGGGCCAGAGAAGCTTTCTTT. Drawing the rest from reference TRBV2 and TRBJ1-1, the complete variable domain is EPEVTQTPSHQVTQMGQEVILRCVPISNHLYFYWYRQILGQKVEFLVSFYNNEISEKSEIFDDQFSVERPDGSNFTLKIRSTKLEDSAMYFCASSEWAREAFFGQGTRLTVV.

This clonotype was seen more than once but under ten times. Here the CDR3 DNA reads TGCGCCAGCAGCTTAACAGGGTTTATCGGAGAGACCCAGTACTTC. This encodes CASSLTGFIGETQYF. J is TRBJ2-5 and V is TRBV5-1; a weak D match, TRBD1 (6 bases). V was trimmed by 2 bases and J by 4 bases, leaving 15 bases between them. CDR3 length: 15 amino acids. Germline V gene sequence: CDR1 SGHRS, CDR2 YFSETQ.

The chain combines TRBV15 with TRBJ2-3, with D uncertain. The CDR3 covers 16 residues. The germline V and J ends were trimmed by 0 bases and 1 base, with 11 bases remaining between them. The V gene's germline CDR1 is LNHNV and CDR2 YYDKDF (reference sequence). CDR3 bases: TGTGCCACCAGCAGAGATCTTAACACCCGCACAGATACGCAGTATTTT. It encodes CATSRDLNTRTDTQYF.